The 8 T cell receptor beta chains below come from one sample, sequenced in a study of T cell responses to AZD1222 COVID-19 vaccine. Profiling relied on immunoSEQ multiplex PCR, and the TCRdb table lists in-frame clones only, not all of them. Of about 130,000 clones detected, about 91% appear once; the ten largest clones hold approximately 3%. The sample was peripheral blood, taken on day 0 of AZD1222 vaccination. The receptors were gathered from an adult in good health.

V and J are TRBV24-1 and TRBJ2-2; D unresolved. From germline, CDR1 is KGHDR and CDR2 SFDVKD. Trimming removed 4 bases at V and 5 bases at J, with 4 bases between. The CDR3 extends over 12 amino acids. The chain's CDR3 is CATSDATGELFF. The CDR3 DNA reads TGTGCCACCAGTGACGCGACCGGGGAGCTGTTTTTT.

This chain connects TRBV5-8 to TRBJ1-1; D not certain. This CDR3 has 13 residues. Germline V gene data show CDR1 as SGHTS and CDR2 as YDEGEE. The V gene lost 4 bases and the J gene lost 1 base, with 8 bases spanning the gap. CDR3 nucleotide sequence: TGTGCCAGCAGCCCGTTCTCGAACACTGAAGCTTTCTTT. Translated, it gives CASSPFSNTEAFF.

CDR3 in DNA: TGTGCCAGTAGTGGCGGGATGTCGCGCAGGGAGCAGTTCTTC. It encodes CASSGGMSRREQFF. This sequence joins TRBV19 and TRBJ2-1, with a weak D call TRBD2 (6 bases). The CDR3 totals 14 residues. Trimming cost V 5 bases and J 10 bases, with 18 bases left between them. Germline-derived CDR1 and CDR2 are LNHDA and SQIVND (reference sequence).

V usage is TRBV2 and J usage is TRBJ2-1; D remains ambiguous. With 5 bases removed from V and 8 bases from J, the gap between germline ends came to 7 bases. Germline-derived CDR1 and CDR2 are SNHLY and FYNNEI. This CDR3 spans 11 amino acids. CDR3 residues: CASSWPHEQFF. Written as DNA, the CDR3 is TGTGCCAGCAGTTGGCCGCATGAGCAGTTCTTC.

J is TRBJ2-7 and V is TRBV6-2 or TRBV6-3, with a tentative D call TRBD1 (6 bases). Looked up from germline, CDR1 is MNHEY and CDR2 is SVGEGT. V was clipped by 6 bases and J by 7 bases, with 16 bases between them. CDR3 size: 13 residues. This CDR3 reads CASSPSDRQEQYF. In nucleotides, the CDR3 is TGTGCCAGCAGCCCATCAGACAGGCAAGAGCAGTACTTC.

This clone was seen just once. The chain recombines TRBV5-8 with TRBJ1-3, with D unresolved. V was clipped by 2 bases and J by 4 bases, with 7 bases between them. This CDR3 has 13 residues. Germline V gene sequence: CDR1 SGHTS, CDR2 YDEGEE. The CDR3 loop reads CASSLLGGNTIYF. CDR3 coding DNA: TGTGCCAGCAGCTTATTAGGGGGAAACACCATATATTTT.

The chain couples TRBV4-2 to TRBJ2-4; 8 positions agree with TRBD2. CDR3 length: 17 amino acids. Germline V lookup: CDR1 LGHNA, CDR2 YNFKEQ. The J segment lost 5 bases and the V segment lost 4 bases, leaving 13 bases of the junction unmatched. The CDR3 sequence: CASSLEGGGRIENIQYF. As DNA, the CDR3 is TGTGCCAGCAGCCTAGAGGGGGGCGGGAGGATTGAAAACATTCAGTACTTC.

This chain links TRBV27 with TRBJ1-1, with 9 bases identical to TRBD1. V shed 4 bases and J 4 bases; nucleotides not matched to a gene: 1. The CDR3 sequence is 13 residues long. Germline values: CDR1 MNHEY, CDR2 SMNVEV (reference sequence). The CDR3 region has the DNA TGTGCCAGCAGTTGGGACAGGGTCACTGAAGCTTTCTTT. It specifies CASSWDRVTEAFF.